Here is one T cell receptor (beta chain) with its context. Additional DNA sequences in this sample encode the identical CDR3. Assay used: immunoSEQ multiplex PCR; TCRdb lists only in-frame clones, some missing. The sample yields some 240,000 clones, around 90% seen once. The data stem from a study of blood T cell repertoires in COVID-19. Across the study: Collection of acute and convalescent COVID-19 samples took place in the United States, Italy and Spain.

This CDR3 region has 15 residues. V was shortened by 0 bases and J by 1 base, with 8 bases between the two germline ends. Germline lookup yields CDR1 SGHRS and CDR2 YFSETQ. Sample: peripheral blood. The chain couples TRBV5-1 to TRBJ2-1; D possibly corresponds to TRBD2 (6 bases). The receptor was isolated from a man aged 60 to 69 who had recovered from COVID-19. The CDR3 nucleotides are TGCGCCAGCAGCTTGGAGGCGGGGTCCTACAATGAGCAGTTCTTC. It yields the protein CASSLEAGSYNEQFF.